The present entry profiles one T cell receptor beta chain with its context. Original processing notes: Nucleated cell number was recorded as an estimate derived from reference gene primer amplification. TCRdb keeps only in-frame clones here, not all; method: immunoSEQ multiplex PCR. That table is the source of V, J and clone size, and D and trimming were worked out from the DNA. Of 35,000 to 50,000 clones in the sample, approximately 85% were seen once. This sample is drawn from a study of blood T cell repertoires in COVID-19. Looking at the study overall: T cells, B-cell-depleted T cells, or PBMCs supplied cDNA or gDNA.

The source material was peripheral blood. The sequence derives from a human donor in a cohort sampled during active COVID-19.

The CDR3 reads CASRLKTGTGNTIYF. The CDR3 nucleotides read TGTGCCAGCAGACTTAAGACAGGGACTGGAAACACCATATATTTT. The J gene is TRBJ1-3, the V gene TRBV6-5; 7 bases align to TRBD1. The V segment lost 6 bases and the J segment 2 bases; nucleotides outside the gene matches: 7. The CDR3 contains 15 residues. Germline V gene lookup returns CDR1 MNHEY and CDR2 SVGAGI.